The rows below give T cell receptor beta chains drawn from one sample of a study of cytomegalovirus exposure and HLA in healthy donors. Only in-frame clones appear in the TCRdb table, and some are missing; sequencing was by immunoSEQ multiplex PCR. The table has 180,000 or so clones, about 83% seen once. Sequenced material: PBMCs. These receptors came from a female donor in good health and CMV-seronegative. CDR3s include the opening cysteine and the closing phenylalanine or tryptophan. A D gene is named only where the DNA matches it firmly. Expanded clones get a size class; other rows say once, few or many, or leave the size out.

D	J	size	V	DNA	CDR3
.	TRBJ2-5	.	TRBV6-4	TGTGCCAGCAGTGACTGGGCAGGGTCGGTGGGGGAGACCCAGTACTTC	CASSDWAGSVGETQYF
.	TRBJ2-7	.	TRBV2	TGTGCCAGCAGTGAAGCCAGGCTTACCTACGAGCAGTACTTC	CASSEARLTYEQYF
TRBD1	TRBJ2-1	.	TRBV30	TGTGCCTGGAGTGGGACAGGGGTGAATGAGCAGTTCTTC	CAWSGTGVNEQFF
TRBD2	TRBJ2-1	.	TRBV27	TGTGCCAGCAGTTTTTGGGGGGCGGGGGGCGCGGGTAATGAGCAGTTCTTC	CASSFWGAGGAGNEQFF
TRBD1	TRBJ1-1	.	TRBV27	TGTGCCAGCAGACCGCTCCGACAGGGGACTGAAGCTTTCTTT	CASRPLRQGTEAFF
.	TRBJ1-2	.	TRBV11-3	TGTGCCAGCAGCACCCAGGCCGCGGGTCACTATGGCTACACCTTC	CASSTQAAGHYGYTF
TRBD1	TRBJ1-2	.	TRBV7-6	TGTGCCAGCAGTTCGACAGGGGGCGATGGCTACACCTTC	CASSSTGGDGYTF
TRBD2	TRBJ2-7	.	TRBV5-1	TGCGCCAGCAGAACCGGGGGCGGGGGGGCCCACGAGCAGTACTTC	CASRTGGGGAHEQYF
.	TRBJ1-1	.	TRBV28	TGTGCCAGCAGTTTATTAGAGGAAAGTGAAGCTTTCTTT	CASSLLEESEAFF
.	TRBJ2-1	few	TRBV30	TGTGCCTGGACCCCCTCAGACAGTGAGCAGTTCTTC	CAWTPSDSEQFF
TRBD1	TRBJ1-6	.	TRBV7-8	TGTGCCAGCAGCCAGGACAGGGTCGGGTCACCCCTCCACTTT	CASSQDRVGSPLHF
TRBD2	TRBJ2-3	.	TRBV18	TGTGCCAGCTCACGGACTAGCTCTGGCACAGATACGCAGTATTTT	CASSRTSSGTDTQYF
TRBD2	TRBJ2-7	.	TRBV11-2	TGTGCCAGCAGCATTGACTTTAGCGGGGGGGCGCTCTACGAGCAGTACTTC	CASSIDFSGGALYEQYF
.	TRBJ1-2	.	TRBV5-6	TGTGCCAGCAGCTTGTCGGGGAATTATGGCTACACCTTC	CASSLSGNYGYTF
TRBD2	TRBJ2-2	few	TRBV10-3	TGTGCCATCAGTGAGCCGAGCGGGGGGGACACCGGGGAGCTGTTTTTT	CAISEPSGGDTGELFF
.	TRBJ2-7	.	TRBV5-1	TGCGCCAGCAGCTTGGTCTCGGCGGGTAGCTCCTACGAGCAGTACTTC	CASSLVSAGSSYEQYF
TRBD1	TRBJ2-7	.	TRBV6-6	TGTGCCAGCAGTTACTCCGGGACAGGGTACGAGCAGTACTTC	CASSYSGTGYEQYF
TRBD1	TRBJ1-2	.	TRBV2	TGTGCCAGCAGTCCGGACAGGGCCACTGGCTACACCTTC	CASSPDRATGYTF
.	TRBJ1-5	once	TRBV7-8	TGTGCCAGCAGCGCCATACGACAGGTTCCTCAGCCCCAGCATTTT	CASSAIRQVPQPQHF
TRBD1	TRBJ1-2	.	TRBV10-2	TGCGCCAGTACAGGGGGAGGTTATGGCTACACCTTC	CASTGGGYGYTF
TRBD1	TRBJ1-3	.	TRBV18	TGTGCCAGCTCACCGGGACAGAGCTCTGGAAACACCATATATTTT	CASSPGQSSGNTIYF
.	TRBJ2-5	.	TRBV5-6	TGTGCCAGCAGCGCCGGACTGGTAATGGAGACCCAGTACTTC	CASSAGLVMETQYF
.	TRBJ2-5	.	TRBV5-6	TGTGCCAGCAGCCGGGGTGGACAAGAGACCCAGTACTTC	CASSRGGQETQYF
TRBD2	TRBJ2-7	.	TRBV9	TGTGCCAGCAGCGTAGACCTAGGCGGAGGGACTAGCGGGAGTTACGAGCAGTACTTC	CASSVDLGGGTSGSYEQYF
TRBD2	TRBJ2-1	.	TRBV9	TGTGCCAGCAGCGAGCGACTAGCGGGAGCCAATGAGCAGTTCTTC	CASSERLAGANEQFF
TRBD1	TRBJ1-2	.	TRBV7-9	TGTGCCAGCAGCCTCCCAGGGGGCTATGGCTACACCTTC	CASSLPGGYGYTF
TRBD2	TRBJ2-1	.	TRBV7-3	TGTGCCAGCAGCCCCCGGAGTAGCGGGGGGGCCAATGAGCAGTTCTTC	CASSPRSSGGANEQFF